This T cell receptor beta chain appears in the sequencing data of a study of cytomegalovirus exposure and HLA in healthy donors. Assay used: immunoSEQ multiplex PCR; TCRdb lists only in-frame clones, some missing. Of roughly 130,000 clones in the sample, about 90% are singletons; the top ten hold 6.2%. V was shortened by 7 bases and J by 1 base, with 14 bases between the two germline ends. This CDR3 is 15 amino acids long. Germline values: CDR1 MNHEY, CDR2 SVGAGI. V and J are TRBV6-5 and TRBJ1-5; TRBD1 is a possible D gene (5 bases). The receptor was isolated from a woman aged 25 to 39 in good health and CMV-seropositive. Material: PBMCs. CDR3 protein: CASMVGRGSNQPQHF. In nucleotides, the CDR3 is TGTGCCAGCATGGTTGGAAGGGGAAGCAATCAGCCCCAGCATTTT.